The 11 T cell receptor beta chains listed next were all sequenced from one sample in a study of T cell responses to AZD1222 COVID-19 vaccine. Method: immunoSEQ multiplex PCR; TCRdb's copy keeps in-frame clones and lacks some. In the table there are about 87,000 clones, roughly 88% of which are singletons. Sequencing used peripheral blood, obtained on day 0 of AZD1222 vaccination. The receptor set was obtained from an adult in good health.

This clone has just one count. The chain uses TRBV6-5 and TRBJ1-3; TRBD1 is a possible D gene (5 bases). The CDR3 consists of 15 residues. Trimming left V 5 bases short and J 0 bases short, with 11 bases between. CDR1 is MNHEY and CDR2 is SVGAGI in the germline V gene. The CDR3 region has the DNA TGTGCCAGCAGTAGGACAACGAGCTCTGGAAACACCATATATTTT. Translating gives CASSRTTSSGNTIYF.

The rearrangement uses TRBV25-1 and TRBJ2-7; TRBD1 might be the D (6 bases). V shed 4 bases and J shed 0 bases, with 16 bases lying between them. In germline, CDR1 is MGHDK, CDR2 SYGVNS. The CDR3 extends over 16 amino acids. The CDR3: CASSGGYGTPSYEQYF. The CDR3 DNA reads as TGTGCCAGCAGTGGGGGCTACGGGACACCCTCCTACGAGCAGTACTTC.

Written as DNA, the CDR3 is TGCAGCGTTACCGACAGGTCTAAGATTGAAGCTTTCTTT. It translates to CSVTDRSKIEAFF. The V gene is TRBV29-1, the J gene TRBJ1-1; TRBD1 might be the D (6 bases). CDR3 length: 13 residues. Deletions cut 5 bases from V and 7 bases from J, with 17 bases between. The germline V gene has CDR1 SQVTM and CDR2 ANQGSEA.

V usage is TRBV5-4 and J usage is TRBJ2-2; TRBD2 matches at 9 bases. This CDR3 is 18 amino acids long. The germline V gene encodes CDR1 SGHNT and CDR2 YYREEE (reference sequence). V dropped 0 bases and J dropped 5; count of bases not matched to a gene: 11. The DNA for the CDR3 is TGTGCCAGCAGCTTGGCCAAACTAGCGGGTTCATTGACCGGGGAGCTGTTTTTT. Translating it yields CASSLAKLAGSLTGELFF.

The rearrangement uses TRBV28 and TRBJ2-7; no clear D. This CDR3 region has 10 residues. Germline V gene sequence: CDR1 MDHEN, CDR2 SYDVKM. V was cut by 4 bases and J by 7 bases, with 5 bases left in between. The CDR3 DNA reads as TGTGCCAGCAGTTCTCTTGAGCAGTACTTC. This translates into CASSSLEQYF.

The chain recombines TRBV5-1 with TRBJ2-1; 7 nucleotides align to TRBD2. Losses at the gene ends were 4 bases for V and 5 bases for J; bases not matched to a gene: 9. The CDR3 runs to 15 residues. CDR1 and CDR2 from the germline V gene are SGHRS and YFSETQ. For the CDR3, the DNA is TGCGCCAGCAGCCTGCGAGGCGGGAGCAACAATGAGCAGTTCTTC. Residues: CASSLRGGSNNEQFF. Full variable domain (missing parts from reference TRBV5-1 and TRBJ2-1): KAGVTQTPRYLIKTRGQQVTLSCSPISGHRSVSWYQQTPGQGLQFLFEYFSETQRNKGNFPGRFSGRQFSNSRSEMNVSTLELGDSALYLCASSLRGGSNNEQFFGPGTRLTVL.

This chain links TRBV4-1 with TRBJ2-1, with TRBD1 matching over 9 bases. The germline gives CDR1 MGHRA, CDR2 YSYEKL. The CDR3 extends over 19 amino acids. The J segment lost 0 bases and the V segment lost 4 bases, leaving 13 bases of the junction unmatched. The CDR3 loop reads CASSRGMTGGISSYNEQFF. DNA for the CDR3: TGCGCCAGCAGCCGCGGAATGACAGGGGGAATTAGCTCCTACAATGAGCAGTTCTTC.

The rearrangement links TRBV4-3 to TRBJ2-3; D remains ambiguous. The CDR3 runs to 15 residues. V dropped 8 bases and J dropped 4 bases, with 19 bases sitting between them. Germline values: CDR1 LGHNA, CDR2 YSLEER. CDR3 loop: CASGQNRGGPDTQYF. CDR3 sequence (DNA): TGCGCCAGCGGGCAGAACCGCGGTGGGCCAGATACGCAGTATTTT.

V gene TRBV10-1 combines with J gene TRBJ2-1; maybe TRBD1 (5 bases). The germline V and J ends were trimmed by 1 base and 15 bases, with 10 bases remaining between them. The CDR3 is 11 amino acids. Looked up from germline, CDR1 is WNHNN and CDR2 is SYGVQD (reference sequence). CDR3 protein: CASSELGQMFF. The DNA for the CDR3 is TGCGCCAGCAGTGAGTTAGGACAAATGTTCTTC.

The rearrangement uses TRBV5-1 and TRBJ2-2; the match to TRBD2 covers 14 bases. CDR1 and CDR2 (germline): SGHRS, YFSETQ. The ends lost 4 bases at V and 6 bases at J; junction bases unmatched: 2. The CDR3 contains 15 residues. In nucleotides, the CDR3 is TGCGCCAGCAGCACGGGACTAGCGGGAGCCGGGGAGCTGTTTTTT. Protein sequence: CASSTGLAGAGELFF.

CDR3 amino acids: CASQSQPNYGYTF. The CDR3 DNA follows: TGTGCCAGCCAATCACAGCCTAACTATGGCTACACCTTC. V and J are TRBV5-5 and TRBJ1-2; D unresolved. V was shortened by 7 bases and J by 0 bases, with 10 bases between the two germline ends. The CDR3 spans 13 residues. CDR1 and CDR2 from the germline V gene are SGHKS and YYEKEE (reference sequence).